This T cell receptor beta chain was sequenced during a study of blood T cell repertoires in COVID-19. For the study at large: T cells, B-cell-depleted T cells, or PBMCs provided the cDNA or gDNA that served as material.

As processed by the authors: Quantification of nucleated cells was approximated via reference gene primer amplification. Some clones are missing from TCRdb's copy, which holds only in-frame ones; the method was immunoSEQ multiplex PCR. V, J and clone size reflect that table, while D and trimming were determined from the DNA. The sample consists of under 300,000 clones, more than 85% of them appearing once. This clone was found once. Germline assignment: CDR1 SGHRS and CDR2 YFSETQ. The CDR3 loop spans 20 amino acids. The junction had 22 bases not matched to a gene; V was cut back by 3 bases and J by 2 bases.

The chain joins TRBV5-1 to TRBJ2-7, with TRBD1 matching over 8 bases. This receptor was taken from a woman between 65 and 79 years old with active or convalescent COVID-19. The sample taken for sequencing was peripheral blood. The CDR3 nucleotides read TGCGCCAGCAGCTCAGAAGGGCCGGACAGGGTTGGTTTCGGAGCCTACGAGCAGTACTTC. Translated: CASSSEGPDRVGFGAYEQYF.